The clone carrying this T cell receptor beta chain showed up many times. Antigen specificity is unknown. The unsorted libraries were prepared from 2 million PBMCs (stored at -80 C). TCRdb reprocessed the 5' RACE reads via MiXCR and lists one record per CDR3 protein. Of about 20,000 distinct CDR3 sequences in the sample, around 15% are singletons; the top ten hold roughly 14%. This sample was taken from a study of neurological immune-mediated disorders. Findings and limits, study-wide: Subjects shared no identical expanded-clone CDR3 amino acid sequences, suggesting private TCR-beta repertoires in all groups. HTLV-1-associated myelopathy had the most TCR clonal expansion, while multiple sclerosis had the least, a level that fell below healthy controls.

Sequences were obtained from PBMCs. This sequence was found in a female donor with HTLV-1-associated myelopathy (HAM/TSP).

Here the CDR3 reads CSADSEGTDTQYF. DNA for the CDR3: TGCAGTGCGGACTCGGAGGGGACAGATACGCAGTATTTT. The chain is built from TRBV20-1 and TRBJ2-3, with TRBD2 as a possible D gene (6 bases). Trimming took 6 bases from V and 3 from J, leaving 13 bases between them. Per the germline V gene, CDR1 is DFQATT and CDR2 is SNEGSKA (reference sequence). CDR3 length: 13 residues.